This record covers a single T cell receptor beta chain. What it binds is unknown. Both 60 Vbeta primers and 13 Jbeta primers went into the PCR. Some clones are missing from TCRdb's copy, which holds only in-frame ones; the method was immunoSEQ multiplex PCR. This repertoire includes just over 150,000 clones. This sample is part of a study of cytomegalovirus exposure and HLA in healthy donors. Study observations and caveats: Confirmation was obtained in vitro that a few CMV-associated chains are specific for CMV antigens. Presence/absence analysis assumed near-uniform sequencing depth across donors. The study designated fewer than 200 TCR beta chains cytomegalovirus-associated.

This TCR was sampled from a woman aged 55-70 years in good health and CMV-seronegative. Sequencing was done on a sample of PBMCs.

CDR3 sequence reads: CASSAPTRTGTWNTEAFF. The CDR3 region has the DNA TGTGCCAGCAGCGCGCCGACCCGGACGGGAACTTGGAATACTGAAGCTTTCTTT. V usage is TRBV13 and J usage is TRBJ1-1; no reliable D call. Trimming pared 5 bases from V and 5 bases from J, leaving 27 bases between. The CDR3 covers 18 residues. Germline V lookup: CDR1 PRHDT, CDR2 FYEKMQ (reference sequence).